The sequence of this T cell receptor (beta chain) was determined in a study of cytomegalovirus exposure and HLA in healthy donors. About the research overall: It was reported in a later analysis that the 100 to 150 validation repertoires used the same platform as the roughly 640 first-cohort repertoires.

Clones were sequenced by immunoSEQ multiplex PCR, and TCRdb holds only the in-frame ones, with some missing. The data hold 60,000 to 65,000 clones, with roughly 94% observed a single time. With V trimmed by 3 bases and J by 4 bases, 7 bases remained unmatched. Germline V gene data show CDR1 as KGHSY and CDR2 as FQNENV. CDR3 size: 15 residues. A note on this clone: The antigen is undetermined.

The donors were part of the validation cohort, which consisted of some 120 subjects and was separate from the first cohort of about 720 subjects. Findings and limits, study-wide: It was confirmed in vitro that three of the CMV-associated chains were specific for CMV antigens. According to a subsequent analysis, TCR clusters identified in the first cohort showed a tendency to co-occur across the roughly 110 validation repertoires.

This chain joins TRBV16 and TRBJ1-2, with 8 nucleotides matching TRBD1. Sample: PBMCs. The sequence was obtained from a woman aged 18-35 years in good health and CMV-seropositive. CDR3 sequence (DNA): TGTGCCAGCAGCCACCGGGGAGACAGGGGCTATGGCTACACCTTC. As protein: CASSHRGDRGYGYTF.